The rows below give T cell receptor beta chains drawn from one sample of a study of blood T cell repertoires in COVID-19. TCRdb's copy holds only in-frame clones and misses some; the assay was immunoSEQ multiplex PCR. The sample carries roughly 120,000 clones, 79% recorded once. Sequencing was done on a sample of peripheral blood. The source is an elderly woman with acute or convalescent COVID-19. CDR3s include the opening cysteine and the closing phenylalanine or tryptophan. D genes are given only for firm matches. Clone size is stated in some rows and not others, as once, few, many or a class when expanded.

D gene	V gene	J gene	clone size	CDR3 protein	CDR3 DNA
TRBD1	TRBV6-1	TRBJ1-2	NA	CASSEMGQRYGYTF	TGTGCCAGCAGTGAAATGGGACAGCGTTATGGCTACACCTTC
TRBD2	TRBV3-1/TRBV3-2	TRBJ2-3	NA	CASSQESGGNTDTQYF	TGTGCCAGCAGCCAAGAGTCCGGGGGGAACACAGATACGCAGTATTTT
NA	TRBV4-3	TRBJ1-1	NA	CASSQKMGGWLEAFF	TGCGCCAGCAGCCAAAAAATGGGGGGGTGGCTTGAAGCTTTCTTT
NA	TRBV5-5	TRBJ2-2	NA	CASSFGQLTGELFF	TGTGCCAGCAGCTTTGGGCAGCTCACCGGGGAGCTGTTTTTT
NA	TRBV28	TRBJ1-4	few	CASSLTSPVSGGAEKLFF	TGTGCCAGCAGTTTAACCAGCCCCGTCTCGGGCGGGGCTGAAAAACTGTTTTTT
NA	TRBV6-2/TRBV6-3	TRBJ2-7	few	CASSTRAYEQYF	TGTGCCAGCAGTACCCGGGCCTACGAGCAGTACTTC
NA	TRBV7-7	TRBJ2-5	NA	CASSLGGGRETQYF	TGTGCTAGCAGCTTAGGGGGGGGAAGAGAGACCCAGTACTTC
TRBD1	TRBV5-1	TRBJ2-5	NA	CASSLGQGAGETQYF	TGCGCCAGCAGCTTGGGACAGGGGGCGGGAGAGACCCAGTACTTC
NA	TRBV7-2	TRBJ1-4	NA	CASSLVQNEKLFF	TGTGCCAGCAGCTTAGTGCAGAATGAAAAACTGTTTTTT
TRBD1	TRBV18	TRBJ2-7	NA	CASSTRQGFYEQYF	TGTGCCAGCTCAACCCGACAGGGGTTCTACGAGCAGTACTTC
NA	TRBV5-8	TRBJ2-5	NA	CASTPDGGRETQYF	TGTGCCAGCACCCCGGACGGAGGAAGAGAGACCCAGTACTTC
TRBD2	TRBV3-1/TRBV3-2	TRBJ2-7	NA	CASSQGETSGIKITYEQYF	TGTGCCAGCAGCCAAGGTGAGACTAGCGGGATTAAGATTACCTACGAGCAGTACTTC
NA	TRBV5-1	TRBJ2-2	NA	CASSSRQGGAGELFF	TGCGCCAGCAGCTCTCGACAGGGAGGAGCCGGGGAGCTGTTTTTT
NA	TRBV15	TRBJ1-1	NA	CATSRVRAANTEAFF	TGTGCCACCAGCAGAGTCAGGGCGGCGAACACTGAAGCTTTCTTT
NA	TRBV5-4	TRBJ1-4	NA	CASSPGGGAANEKLFF	TGTGCCAGCAGCCCGGGAGGGGGGGCGGCTAATGAAAAACTGTTTTTT
NA	TRBV7-9	TRBJ1-4	NA	CASSLDLAGANEKLFF	TGTGCCAGCAGCTTAGATCTCGCGGGCGCTAATGAAAAACTGTTTTTT
TRBD2	TRBV29-1	TRBJ2-3	NA	CSVASGASTDTQYF	TGCAGCGTTGCGAGCGGGGCGAGCACAGATACGCAGTATTTT
TRBD1	TRBV28	TRBJ2-7	NA	CASIHRRQGRRSNEQYF	TGTGCCAGCATCCACCGTAGACAGGGCAGGAGGAGTAACGAGCAGTACTTC
TRBD1	TRBV19	TRBJ1-2	once	CASSPQGTGGYTF	TGTGCCAGTAGCCCACAGGGGACTGGTGGCTACACCTTC
TRBD2	TRBV30	TRBJ2-5	once	CAWSSGGETQYF	TGTGCCTGGTCTAGCGGGGGGGAGACCCAGTACTTC
NA	TRBV5-8	TRBJ2-5	NA	CASAGTAQETQYF	TGTGCCAGCGCGGGGACAGCCCAAGAGACCCAGTACTTC
TRBD1	TRBV3-1/TRBV3-2	TRBJ1-1	NA	CASSSLYRGDTEAFF	TGTGCCAGCAGCTCACTCTACAGGGGGGACACTGAAGCTTTCTTT
TRBD2	TRBV6-5	TRBJ2-7	NA	CASSYSPLAGAIEQYF	TGTGCCAGCAGTTACTCCCCACTAGCGGGAGCTATTGAGCAGTACTTC
NA	TRBV7-3	TRBJ1-1	NA	CASSPQGLNTEAFF	TGTGCCAGCAGCCCTCAGGGTTTGAACACTGAAGCTTTCTTT
TRBD1	TRBV6-5	TRBJ2-7	once	CASRHRGRDEQYF	TGTGCCAGCAGACACAGGGGCAGGGACGAGCAGTACTTC
NA	TRBV2	TRBJ2-7	NA	CASSEGNPPYEQYF	TGTGCCAGCAGTGAAGGTAATCCTCCCTACGAGCAGTACTTC
TRBD1	TRBV9	TRBJ1-1	few	CASSVQGGTEAFF	TGTGCCAGCAGCGTACAGGGGGGCACTGAAGCTTTCTTT
NA	TRBV5-5	TRBJ2-1	NA	CASSFSFGVWNEQFF	TGTGCCAGCAGCTTTAGCTTCGGCGTGTGGAATGAGCAGTTCTTC
TRBD2	TRBV9	TRBJ2-1	NA	CASSAPPTGTRPNEQFF	TGTGCCAGCAGCGCGCCCCCCACCGGGACTAGGCCCAATGAGCAGTTCTTC
TRBD1	TRBV7-8	TRBJ2-6	NA	CASKAGRQGLGIGGANVLTF	TGTGCCAGCAAGGCCGGACGACAGGGGCTAGGTATTGGTGGGGCCAACGTCCTGACTTTC
TRBD1	TRBV3-1/TRBV3-2	TRBJ1-1	NA	CASSQAGTGLGNTEAFF	TGTGCCAGCAGCCAAGCCGGGACAGGGCTCGGGAACACTGAAGCTTTCTTT
TRBD2	TRBV7-2	TRBJ2-1	once	CASKLAGVAEQFF	TGTGCCAGCAAACTAGCGGGGGTGGCTGAGCAGTTCTTC
TRBD1	TRBV3-1/TRBV3-2	TRBJ2-2	NA	CASSPRDRSGELFF	TGTGCCAGCAGCCCCAGGGACAGATCCGGGGAGCTGTTTTTT
NA	TRBV7-6	TRBJ2-5	NA	CASSWNHRVDETQYF	TGTGCCAGCAGTTGGAATCACAGGGTAGACGAGACCCAGTACTTC
TRBD1	TRBV5-1	TRBJ1-1	NA	CASSLYQGARDTEAFF	TGCGCCAGCAGCTTGTACCAGGGGGCGCGGGACACTGAAGCTTTCTTT
NA	TRBV6-5	TRBJ1-1	NA	CASSYSGGEAFF	TGTGCCAGCAGTTACTCGGGGGGTGAAGCTTTCTTT
TRBD1	TRBV19	TRBJ2-7	NA	CASSRQGYEQYF	TGTGCCAGTAGTAGACAGGGATACGAGCAGTACTTC
NA	TRBV12-3/TRBV12-4	TRBJ1-2	NA	CASSFWGGGYTF	TGTGCCAGCAGTTTCTGGGGCGGCGGCTACACCTTC
NA	TRBV30	TRBJ1-1	NA	CAWSVLGAGEAFF	TGTGCCTGGAGTGTCTTGGGGGCCGGTGAAGCTTTCTTT
NA	TRBV6-1	TRBJ1-1	NA	CASSEWGPQGEAFF	TGTGCCAGCAGTGAATGGGGGCCACAGGGTGAAGCTTTCTTT
NA	TRBV6-1	TRBJ2-1	NA	CASSEPGRGKRDEQFF	TGTGCCAGCAGTGAACCGGGCCGCGGAAAGAGGGATGAGCAGTTCTTC